The present entry profiles one T cell receptor beta chain with its context. Other DNA sequences in the sample encode the same CDR3. The sample originates from a study of shared clonotypes between healthy human individuals. Clones were sequenced by immunoSEQ multiplex PCR, and TCRdb holds only the in-frame ones, with some missing. The data show 640,000 or so clones, about three quarters seen once. Trimming shortened V by 3 bases and J by 6 bases, and 6 bases separated the two germline ends. Per the germline V gene, CDR1 is SEHNR and CDR2 is FQNEAQ (reference sequence). This CDR3 comprises 11 residues. The receptor comes from a woman in her twenties or thirties in good health. Input material: memory CD4+ T cells sorted from blood. Subset denoted: CD45RA-negative fraction. The chain couples TRBV7-9 to TRBJ2-7, with unresolved D. CDR3 region: CASSFGAEQYF. In DNA, the CDR3 is TGTGCCAGCAGCTTCGGCGCCGAGCAGTACTTC.